These 9 T cell receptor beta chains came from one sample sequenced in a study of T-cell reconstitution after alpha-beta-depleted transplantation in children. Unique molecular identifiers were incorporated when the TCRbeta library was constructed. TCRdb re-called the PCR reads with MiXCR, one entry per CDR3 protein. The data show 250,000 to 350,000 distinct CDR3 sequences, roughly 9.5% seen once. The sequencing here drew on PBMCs from the stem cell graft donor, taken from the stem cell graft. The receptors stem from a human donor who donated a stem cell graft to a child with SCID.

The CDR3 sequence: CATSNSTDSYEQYF. Here the CDR3 DNA reads TGTGCCACCAGCAATTCGACAGATTCTTACGAGCAGTACTTC. This chain links TRBV15 with TRBJ2-7; TRBD1 is a possible D gene (5 bases). Germline loops: CDR1 LNHNV, CDR2 YYDKDF (reference sequence). With 4 bases removed from V and 4 bases from J, the gap between germline ends came to 14 bases. CDR3 length: 14 residues.

The chain couples TRBV27 to TRBJ1-4; D may be TRBD1 (5 bases). The CDR3 consists of 15 residues. Looked up from germline, CDR1 is MNHEY and CDR2 is SMNVEV (reference sequence). The germline V and J ends were trimmed by 6 bases and 5 bases, with 16 bases remaining between them. This CDR3 is CASRRQQAGNEKLFF. In DNA form, the CDR3 reads TGTGCCAGCAGACGACAGCAGGCTGGGAATGAAAAACTGTTTTTT.

The sample holds one count of this clonotype. The J gene is TRBJ2-6, the V gene TRBV24-1; D unclear. V lost 2 bases to trimming and J lost 4 bases, with 8 bases between them. CDR1 and CDR2 (germline): KGHDR, SFDVKD. This CDR3 is 15 amino acids long. The CDR3: CATSDSQAGANVLTF. CDR3 coding DNA: TGTGCCACCAGTGATTCCCAGGCCGGGGCCAACGTCCTGACTTTC.

The V and J genes are TRBV27 and TRBJ1-2; no reliable D call. Germline CDR1 MNHEY, CDR2 SMNVEV (reference sequence). V was cut by 10 bases and J by 4 bases, with 13 bases left in between. The CDR3 is 12 amino acids. Written as DNA, the CDR3 is TGTGCCACCTCGGGAGGGAGCTATGGCTACACCTTC. Amino acid sequence: CATSGGSYGYTF.

The V gene is TRBV20-1, the J gene TRBJ1-1; D unclear. Germline V lookup: CDR1 DFQATT, CDR2 SNEGSKA (reference sequence). V gave up 2 bases and J gave up 0 bases, with 10 bases separating them. CDR3 length equals 14 residues. CDR3 sequence: CSARKQRMNTEAFF. The CDR3 DNA follows: TGCAGTGCTAGAAAACAGCGGATGAACACTGAAGCTTTCTTT.

This clonotype was counted between two and nine times. The chain recombines TRBV20-1 with TRBJ1-6; 7 bases are a match to TRBD1. Losses at the gene ends were 6 bases for V and 7 bases for J; bases not matched to a gene: 12. Germline V gene sequence: CDR1 DFQATT, CDR2 SNEGSKA (reference sequence). This CDR3 region has 15 residues. The DNA for the CDR3 is TGCAGTGCCCCAGACCGACAGGGAACAAATTCACCCCTCCACTTT. This sequence encodes CSAPDRQGTNSPLHF.

About this clonotype: This sequence may be a read error, since a much larger clone differs from it by one base. V is TRBV20-1 and J is TRBJ2-1; 7 bases are shared with TRBD2. The CDR3 runs 14 residues. J gave up 3 bases and V 6 bases, and 8 bases lay outside the gene matches. The V gene's germline CDR1 is DFQATT and CDR2 SNEGSKA (reference sequence). CDR3 residues: CSAFSGCLYNEQFF. Written as DNA, the CDR3 is TGCAGTGCCTTTAGCGGGTGCCTCTACAATGAGCAGTTCTTC.

This clonotype was counted only a few times. V gene TRBV29-1 combines with J gene TRBJ2-1; tentatively, D is TRBD1 (6 bases). Germline CDR1 reads SQVTM; CDR2 reads ANQGSEA. The CDR3 is 14 residues long. The V end was cut by 7 bases, the J end by 5 bases, with 18 bases between. The CDR3 protein is CSAPLRDTDNEQFF. The DNA for the CDR3 is TGCAGCGCTCCTCTCCGGGACACAGACAATGAGCAGTTCTTC.

J is TRBJ1-5 and V is TRBV6-5; 11 bases map to TRBD1. V lost 9 bases to trimming and J lost 6 bases; unmatched junction nucleotides: 10. Germline V CDR1 and CDR2: MNHEY, SVGAGI. This CDR3 is built from 15 residues. CDR3 sequence (DNA): TGTGCCAGTTGGGGGAGGACAGGGGGCACTCAGCCCCAGCATTTT. Amino acids: CASWGRTGGTQPQHF.